This T cell receptor beta chain derives from a study of blood T cell repertoires in COVID-19. Study as a whole: The samples span acute and convalescent COVID-19 from the United States, Italy and Spain. The analysed material was cDNA or gDNA that came from T cells, B-cell-depleted T cells, or PBMCs.

How the authors handled the data: Estimates of nucleated cell counts were drawn from the amplification of reference gene primers. Repertoires were generated with immunoSEQ multiplex PCR, while TCRdb's copy carries only in-frame clones and drops some. The DNA was the basis for D and trimming; V, J and clone size are from that table. The table records around 220,000 clones, under 90% of them present only once. Recruited during active infection, patients (from Seattle) were subsequently followed longitudinally. Trimming shortened V by 4 bases and J by 2 bases, and 18 bases separated the two germline ends. The germline CDR1 and CDR2 sequences are SEHNR and FQNEAQ (reference sequence). There are 17 residues in the CDR3.

The sequenced sample was peripheral blood. This TCR was recovered from a woman of 80 years or more with COVID-19, enrolled during active disease. The V gene is TRBV7-9, the J gene TRBJ1-3, with no clear D. The CDR3 protein is CASSSGRGALAGNTIYF. The CDR3 region has the DNA TGTGCCAGCAGCTCCGGTCGGGGTGCACTTGCTGGAAACACCATATATTTT.